The rows below give T cell receptor beta chains drawn from one sample of a study of T-cell memory formation after mild COVID-19. TCRdb re-called the 5' RACE reads with MiXCR, one entry per CDR3 protein. The sample lists fewer than 350,000 distinct CDR3 sequences, 18% seen once, with more than 20% in the top ten. Sequencing was performed on PBMCs or a T cell subset sorted from them (not recorded which). These receptors were obtained from a man between 18 and 35 years old who had mild COVID-19 (a few samples of this study predate the infection). Cell type and time point are not known. CDR3s include the opening cysteine and the closing phenylalanine or tryptophan. The D gene is left open where the match is weak. For some rows the clone size is stated as once, few or many, or as a class when expanded; others skip it.

d_call j_call clone_size v_call cdr3_aa cdr3_nt
NA TRBJ1-1 NA TRBV7-2 CASSLRVRTEAFF TGTGCCAGCAGCTTAAGGGTCCGCACTGAAGCTTTCTTT
TRBD2 TRBJ2-3 many TRBV4-1 CASSQDPAGGTDTQYF TGCGCCAGCAGCCAAGATCCAGCGGGGGGCACAGATACGCAGTATTTT
NA TRBJ2-2 NA TRBV29-1 CSVVGTGELFF TGCAGCGTTGTGGGGACCGGGGAGCTGTTTTTT
NA TRBJ2-7 few TRBV6-5 CASKPGHNYEQYF TGTGCCAGTAAACCGGGACACAACTACGAGCAGTACTTC
NA TRBJ2-3 NA TRBV20-1 CSARRFARSGTDTQYF TGCAGTGCTAGACGGTTCGCTAGAAGCGGCACAGATACGCAGTATTTT
NA TRBJ1-1 NA TRBV7-2 CASSLARTYSPGNTEAFF TGTGCCAGCAGCTTAGCCCGAACTTACAGTCCTGGGAACACTGAAGCTTTCTTT
NA TRBJ2-1 NA TRBV20-1 CSADSFFEQFF TGCAGTGCTGACAGTTTCTTTGAGCAGTTCTTC
NA TRBJ2-5 NA TRBV30 CASRWAGASETQYF TGTGCCTCCCGGTGGGCGGGCGCGTCGGAGACCCAGTACTTC
TRBD2 TRBJ2-1 few TRBV7-7 CASSPWTSGGYNEQFF TGTGCTAGCAGCCCCTGGACTAGCGGGGGCTACAATGAGCAGTTCTTC
NA TRBJ1-2 NA TRBV7-2 CASSLGRTEGLYGYTF TGTGCCAGCAGCTTAGGTCGGACAGAGGGCCTCTATGGCTACACCTTC
TRBD2 TRBJ2-1 medium-sized TRBV28 CASSLSGGNEQFF TGTGCCAGCAGTTTATCGGGGGGGAATGAGCAGTTCTTC
TRBD1 TRBJ2-7 few TRBV11-2 CASIPLPRGRKEQYF TGTGCCAGCATCCCCCTGCCCAGGGGGCGAAAAGAGCAGTACTTC
NA TRBJ2-5 NA TRBV7-6 CASSFYSSDQYF TGTGCCAGCAGCTTTTATAGCTCCGACCAGTACTTC
NA TRBJ1-1 many TRBV12-3/TRBV12-4 CASRGTEAFF TGTGCCAGCAGGGGCACTGAAGCTTTCTTT
NA TRBJ2-4 NA TRBV2 CASSVATAKNIQYF TGTGCCAGCAGTGTGGCTACAGCCAAAAACATTCAGTACTTC
NA TRBJ2-4 NA TRBV5-1 CASSSTVAKNIQYF TGCGCCAGCAGCTCAACAGTAGCCAAAAACATTCAGTACTTC
TRBD2 TRBJ2-2 NA TRBV29-1 CSVRTPGLAFGELFF TGCAGCGTTAGGACTCCGGGACTAGCGTTCGGGGAGCTGTTTTTT
NA TRBJ2-2 once TRBV5-1 CASSSGRPGELFF TGCGCCAGCAGCTCAGGGAGACCCGGGGAGCTGTTTTTT
NA TRBJ2-1 NA TRBV5-1 CASSLAAGGEQFF TGCGCCAGCAGCTTGGCGGCAGGAGGTGAGCAGTTCTTC
NA TRBJ1-1 NA TRBV28 CASSLIFSAGNTEAFF TGTGCCAGCAGTTTGATTTTCTCGGCAGGGAACACTGAAGCTTTCTTT
NA TRBJ2-7 NA TRBV5-1 CASSLEGGYREQYF TGCGCCAGCAGCTTGGAAGGGGGGTATCGGGAGCAGTACTTC
NA TRBJ1-2 NA TRBV19 CASSIPEGRLQLGYTF TGTGCCAGTAGTATCCCGGAGGGACGTCTGCAACTTGGCTACACCTTC
NA TRBJ2-5 few TRBV7-2 CASSLRNGLAKETQYF TGTGCCAGCAGCTTGCGGAACGGTCTGGCAAAAGAGACCCAGTACTTC
TRBD1 TRBJ1-2 NA TRBV5-1 CASSLRTGEYYGYTF TGCGCCAGCAGCTTACGGACAGGGGAATACTATGGCTACACCTTC
NA TRBJ2-3 few TRBV5-1 CASSLGQTGADTQYF TGCGCCAGCAGCCTGGGACAGACGGGGGCAGATACGCAGTATTTT
TRBD1 TRBJ2-4 many TRBV7-4 CASSSRQGRMAKNIQYF TGTGCCAGCAGTTCCCGACAGGGGAGGATGGCCAAAAACATTCAGTACTTC
TRBD2 TRBJ2-2 NA TRBV5-6 CASSASGRGDTGELFF TGTGCCAGCAGCGCTTCTGGGCGGGGGGACACCGGGGAGCTGTTTTTT
NA TRBJ1-1 NA TRBV10-3 CAIRMGADQATEAFF TGTGCCATCAGGATGGGGGCGGACCAGGCCACTGAAGCTTTCTTT
NA TRBJ1-1 few TRBV24-1 CATSHTGAFF TGTGCCACCAGTCACACCGGAGCTTTCTTT
NA TRBJ1-5 NA TRBV3-1 CASSQDPGVGQPQHF TGTGCCAGCAGCCAAGATCCGGGGGTAGGTCAGCCCCAGCATTTT
TRBD1 TRBJ1-2 NA TRBV4-2 CASSRTGGDYGYTF TGTGCCAGCAGCCGGACAGGGGGGGACTATGGCTACACCTTC
NA TRBJ2-2 few TRBV12-3/TRBV12-4 CASSPQAGANTGELFF TGTGCCAGCAGTCCCCAAGCGGGCGCGAACACCGGGGAGCTGTTTTTT
NA TRBJ2-5 NA TRBV20-1 CSARRGYQETQYF TGCAGTGCCCGACGGGGCTACCAAGAGACCCAGTACTTC
TRBD2 TRBJ2-2 once TRBV13 CASSQTSGGIGGELFF TGTGCCAGCAGCCAGACTAGCGGGGGGATCGGCGGGGAGCTGTTTTTT
TRBD1 TRBJ2-2 few TRBV4-1 CASSYRGRNTGELFF TGCGCCAGCAGCTACAGGGGGAGAAACACCGGGGAGCTGTTTTTT
TRBD1 TRBJ2-2 few TRBV6-6 CASSFLRAGGANTGELFF TGTGCCAGCAGTTTTTTGAGGGCAGGGGGTGCGAACACCGGGGAGCTGTTTTTT
NA TRBJ1-1 NA TRBV7-2 CASSRQMGGMNTEAFF TGTGCCAGCAGCCGTCAGATGGGCGGCATGAACACTGAAGCTTTCTTT
NA TRBJ2-5 few TRBV7-9 CASSFLGPQETQYF TGTGCCAGCAGCTTCTTGGGACCCCAAGAGACCCAGTACTTC
NA TRBJ1-4 NA TRBV29-1 CSVASVQGGQLFF TGCAGCGTTGCATCCGTGCAAGGAGGGCAACTGTTTTTT
NA TRBJ2-3 few TRBV3-1 CASSRRDGTDTQYF TGTGCCAGCAGCCGTCGGGATGGGACAGATACGCAGTATTTT
TRBD1 TRBJ2-7 few TRBV4-2 CASSQAWGQLQYEQYF TGTGCCAGCAGCCAGGCCTGGGGACAGCTCCAATACGAGCAGTACTTC
NA TRBJ2-5 NA TRBV7-8 CASSWGVRQETQYF TGTGCCAGCAGCTGGGGAGTTCGTCAAGAGACCCAGTACTTC
NA TRBJ1-1 NA TRBV6-5 CASTDGAGGNTEAFF TGTGCCAGCACCGACGGGGCAGGTGGGAACACTGAAGCTTTCTTT
NA TRBJ1-2 few TRBV7-2 CASSLTQHSYGYTF TGTGCCAGCAGCTTAACACAGCACAGCTATGGCTACACCTTC
NA TRBJ2-3 few TRBV4-3 CASSLRLRGDGLDTQYF TGCGCCAGCAGCCTCCGCCTTCGCGGGGACGGGTTAGATACGCAGTATTTT
NA TRBJ1-1 NA TRBV29-1 CSVHPPGPINTEAFF TGCAGCGTTCATCCCCCCGGACCGATAAACACTGAAGCTTTCTTT
NA TRBJ2-7 NA TRBV7-9 CASSAPLRVGEQYF TGTGCCAGCAGCGCCCCACTGAGGGTCGGCGAGCAGTACTTC
TRBD2 TRBJ2-1 few TRBV11-3 CASSLVAGGGSEQFF TGTGCCAGCAGCTTAGTGGCGGGGGGCGGAAGTGAGCAGTTCTTC
NA TRBJ2-3 NA TRBV20-1 CSAMGSGGGTDRQYF TGCAGTGCTATGGGCTCCGGGGGGGGGACAGATAGGCAGTATTTT
NA TRBJ2-1 NA TRBV4-3 CASSQDRSVVRQFF TGCGCCAGCAGCCAGGACCGTAGCGTGGTACGGCAGTTCTTC
TRBD1 TRBJ2-5 NA TRBV7-6 CASSSGQIETQYF TGTGCCAGCAGCTCGGGACAGATAGAGACCCAGTACTTC
NA TRBJ2-7 NA TRBV10-1 CASSESNLGIYEQYF TGCGCCAGCAGTGAGTCGAACCTTGGAATCTACGAGCAGTACTTC
NA TRBJ1-6 few TRBV5-1 CASSLEPGDHNSPLHF TGCGCCAGCAGCTTGGAACCAGGGGATCATAATTCACCCCTCCACTTT
TRBD1 TRBJ1-2 NA TRBV6-5 CASTSTGSGTNTF TGTGCCAGTACCTCGACAGGGAGTGGTACGAACACCTTC
NA TRBJ1-5 few TRBV20-1 CSAPQTNRGNQPQHF TGCAGTGCGCCCCAGACAAATAGGGGCAATCAGCCCCAGCATTTT